This T cell receptor (beta chain) was captured in a study of monozygotic twins with inflammatory bowel disease. Study-level findings and limits: Whereas healthy co-twins had higher TCRbeta diversity (inverse Simpson), IBD patients had lower diversity.

The authors made each sample's cDNA in eight separate reactions. TCRdb re-analyzed the 5' RACE reads; it lists each CDR3 protein once, without DNA. The sample features about 110,000 distinct CDR3 sequences, with around 12% in its top ten. In the case of this clonotype: Its antigen is not known.

The V gene's germline CDR1 is SGHRS and CDR2 YFSETQ. CDR3 size: 16 residues. The sequencing input was blood. The sequence was collected from a human donor with ulcerative colitis or Crohn's disease, or a healthy co-twin of an affected twin (not recorded which). J is TRBJ2-7 and V is TRBV5-1; TCRdb calls TRBD2, which cannot be checked without DNA. CDR3 region: CASSAKPTGGNYEQYF.